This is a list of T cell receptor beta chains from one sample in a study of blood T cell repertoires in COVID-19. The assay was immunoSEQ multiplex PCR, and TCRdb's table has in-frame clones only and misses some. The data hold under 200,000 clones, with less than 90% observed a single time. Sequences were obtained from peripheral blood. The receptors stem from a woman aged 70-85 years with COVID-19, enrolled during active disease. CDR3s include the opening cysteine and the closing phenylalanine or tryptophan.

CAGLSGSYEQFF TRBV7-2
CASSPISYTGELFF TRBV9
CASSLQDGSTTEAFF TRBV5-1
CSVEGEGQGIPLNTEAFF TRBV29-1
CASSELAGANTGELFF TRBV10-1
CASSQASGGALELPSTETQYF TRBV4-1
CASSGQGHVLQETQYF TRBV2
CASSPGTESNQPQHF TRBV18
CASTAVGGTDTQYF TRBV9
CASSPTGGDYGYTF TRBV5-1
CASSRGTSVSYEQYF TRBV27
CASSYVGEQYF TRBV6-5
CASSLGSAYEQYF TRBV11-2
CASSSDAGSAGEQFF TRBV19
CASSLDGTDNSPLHF TRBV7-8
CATSDPPWAQPQHF TRBV24-1
CASSLIPPGETEAFF TRBV7-2
CASSEGDRGSEAFF TRBV9
CASSYSGRGRQPQHF TRBV6-2/TRBV6-3
CASRRADAYEQYF TRBV5-1
CASTMTGTGGSGELFF TRBV7-9
CASSRGLAGNNEQFF TRBV6-6
CASSSKGVGQETQYF TRBV6-5
CASSWGPGDTEAFF TRBV5-1
CASRQAGANTDTQYF TRBV2
CASSPPPRRRSEAFF TRBV18
CASSMAPFPTGEAFF TRBV21-1
CASSPTGSNQPQHF TRBV7-9
CASSPRQGYNEQFF TRBV11-3
CASSSGGGKAREQFF TRBV28
CASSPTALTDRDF TRBV19
CASSQDRFGGTF TRBV10-2
CASSDRGGETQYF TRBV10-2
CASSRLHYGYTF TRBV19
CATSQGPSSYNEQFF TRBV15
CASNPGREVTQYF TRBV12-3/TRBV12-4
CASSPNLAGSSYNEQFF TRBV7-2
CASGLVLSGRTEAFF TRBV12-5
CASSVEGAGNEQFF TRBV9
CASSWWGETYGYTF TRBV5-6
CASSYAGANTGELFF TRBV6-5
CATSLDRVQPQHF TRBV15
CASSQGQGAGETQYF TRBV5-1
CASRQGQTQEEQYF TRBV5-4
CASSKSGTGGETQYF TRBV5-4
CASRQSRGNNSPLHF TRBV11-1
CASSLGGFKSYEQYF TRBV11-2
CASSLRQGNSPLHF TRBV27
CASSLSRGARNTEAFF TRBV7-9
CASSWSGSTEAFF TRBV7-3
CASSLGTGGDYTQYF TRBV5-4
CASSFQRGGIETQYF TRBV28
CASSRTVNTEAFF TRBV18
CASSVTGQGNQPQHF TRBV9
CASSFAGTGNGYTF TRBV7-8
CAIAGRYTEAFF TRBV12-3/TRBV12-4
CASSNPGLAATDTQYF TRBV7-6
CASSESRLARGDTQYF TRBV2